Detailed here is one TCR beta chain. This entry is derived from a study of blood T cell repertoires in COVID-19. About the research overall: Specimens from acute and convalescent COVID-19 originated in the United States, Italy and Spain. In each case, the material was cDNA or gDNA derived from T cells, B-cell-depleted T cells, or PBMCs.

Germline CDR1 is SNHLY and CDR2 is FYNNEI. Losses at the gene ends were 6 bases for V and 3 bases for J; bases not matched to a gene: 2. CDR3 length: 13 amino acids. The protocol was immunoSEQ multiplex PCR, while the TCRdb copy is restricted to in-frame clones and leaves out a portion. The sample contains some 150,000 clones, about 82% of which appear only once. This receptor was identified in a man aged 45 to 65 with acute or convalescent COVID-19. Material for sequencing was peripheral blood. The chain couples TRBV2 to TRBJ2-3, with TRBD1 matching 8 bases. CDR3 nucleotides: TGTGCCAGCAGACAGGGGGTTACAGATACGCAGTATTTT. Protein sequence: CASRQGVTDTQYF.